This is a list of T cell receptor beta chains from one sample in a study of PD-1 blockade in classical Hodgkin lymphoma. Assay used: immunoSEQ multiplex PCR; TCRdb lists only in-frame clones, some missing. The table has roughly 28,000 clones, around 70% seen once. The specimen comprised peripheral blood mononuclear cells (PBMCs), sampled before the second cycle of nivolumab. The receptors shown here come from a human donor with classical Hodgkin lymphoma. Each CDR3 is given with its conserved first and last residue. The order of the fields is CDR3 length, V gene, J gene, CDR3 protein.

cdr3_length: 11
v_call: TRBV30
j_call: TRBJ2-7
cdr3_aa: CASSRAGAQYF

cdr3_length: 16
v_call: TRBV2
j_call: TRBJ2-3
cdr3_aa: CASYGPGVFSQGTQYF

cdr3_length: 13
v_call: TRBV6-5
j_call: TRBJ1-2
cdr3_aa: CASSYGTGGGYTF

cdr3_length: 13
v_call: TRBV18
j_call: TRBJ1-6
cdr3_aa: CASSLQVGSPLHF

cdr3_length: 15
v_call: TRBV19
j_call: TRBJ2-3
cdr3_aa: CASSLSGGAQDTQYF

cdr3_length: 14
v_call: TRBV19
j_call: TRBJ2-2
cdr3_aa: CASSPARGTGELFF

cdr3_length: 13
v_call: TRBV27
j_call: TRBJ1-2
cdr3_aa: CASSWVRGTAYTF

cdr3_length: 14
v_call: TRBV6-5
j_call: TRBJ2-3
cdr3_aa: CASKGLAGVETQYF

cdr3_length: 15
v_call: TRBV16
j_call: TRBJ1-5
cdr3_aa: CASSPGAGGLQPQHF

cdr3_length: 12
v_call: TRBV9
j_call: TRBJ2-1
cdr3_aa: CASSAGGNEQFF

cdr3_length: 16
v_call: TRBV28
j_call: TRBJ1-5
cdr3_aa: CASRLPQGRSNQPQHF

cdr3_length: 14
v_call: TRBV6-5
j_call: TRBJ1-5
cdr3_aa: CASSYSGLNQPQHF

cdr3_length: 14
v_call: TRBV5-8
j_call: TRBJ2-4
cdr3_aa: CASSLAGGLYIQYF

cdr3_length: 16
v_call: TRBV6-5
j_call: TRBJ2-3
cdr3_aa: CASSYHAGGSADTQYF

cdr3_length: 15
v_call: TRBV6-1
j_call: TRBJ1-4
cdr3_aa: CASSAPSIANEKLFF

cdr3_length: 15
v_call: TRBV7-2
j_call: TRBJ1-2
cdr3_aa: CASSLVGGVVSGYTF

cdr3_length: 15
v_call: TRBV19
j_call: TRBJ2-2
cdr3_aa: CASRAQGMVSGELFF

cdr3_length: 16
v_call: TRBV7-8
j_call: TRBJ2-2
cdr3_aa: CASSLARGRYTGELFF

cdr3_length: 16
v_call: TRBV7-9
j_call: TRBJ2-5
cdr3_aa: CASSPGILAVFETQYF

cdr3_length: 15
v_call: TRBV11-2
j_call: TRBJ1-2
cdr3_aa: CASSLSHGRFWERTF

cdr3_length: 15
v_call: TRBV11-2
j_call: TRBJ1-4
cdr3_aa: CASSLLFGRNEKLFF

cdr3_length: 14
v_call: TRBV19
j_call: TRBJ1-5
cdr3_aa: CASSIRGLGQPQHF

cdr3_length: 13
v_call: TRBV7-2
j_call: TRBJ2-1
cdr3_aa: CASSLPFPNEQFF

cdr3_length: 11
v_call: TRBV10-3
j_call: TRBJ1-1
cdr3_aa: CAIQGGTEAFF

cdr3_length: 15
v_call: TRBV7-9
j_call: TRBJ1-2
cdr3_aa: CASSYAGRDRDGYTF

cdr3_length: 15
v_call: TRBV5-1
j_call: TRBJ2-1
cdr3_aa: CASSLLTSGSNEQFF

cdr3_length: 15
v_call: TRBV7-9
j_call: TRBJ2-1
cdr3_aa: CASSLDGAYNNEQFF

cdr3_length: 13
v_call: TRBV27
j_call: TRBJ2-7
cdr3_aa: CASSLLTGVEQYF

cdr3_length: 13
v_call: TRBV10-3
j_call: TRBJ2-5
cdr3_aa: CAISDRLQETQYF

cdr3_length: 15
v_call: TRBV5-6
j_call: TRBJ2-5
cdr3_aa: CASSRPRGSQETQYF

cdr3_length: 14
v_call: TRBV5-6
j_call: TRBJ2-5
cdr3_aa: CASSWDRGMETQYF

cdr3_length: 14
v_call: TRBV14
j_call: TRBJ2-3
cdr3_aa: CASSRGTWTDTQYF

cdr3_length: 12
v_call: TRBV29-1
j_call: TRBJ2-1
cdr3_aa: CSGISGVDEQFF

cdr3_length: 15
v_call: TRBV28
j_call: TRBJ1-2
cdr3_aa: CASSLFAGHANGYTF

cdr3_length: 15
v_call: TRBV2
j_call: TRBJ1-4
cdr3_aa: CASRLRGTTNEKLFF

cdr3_length: 17
v_call: TRBV5-1
j_call: TRBJ2-3
cdr3_aa: CASSLLGLAGVSDTQYF

cdr3_length: 12
v_call: TRBV18
j_call: TRBJ1-1
cdr3_aa: CASSPPGPEAFF

cdr3_length: 14
v_call: TRBV6-6
j_call: TRBJ1-3
cdr3_aa: CASSYSNSGNTIYF

cdr3_length: 15
v_call: TRBV6-5
j_call: TRBJ2-7
cdr3_aa: CASRRPTGYAYEQYF

cdr3_length: 15
v_call: TRBV7-9
j_call: TRBJ2-7
cdr3_aa: CASSYPGTAIYEQYF

cdr3_length: 14
v_call: TRBV28
j_call: TRBJ1-5
cdr3_aa: CASRLQGRNQPQHF

cdr3_length: 14
v_call: TRBV6-5
j_call: TRBJ1-2
cdr3_aa: CASSPSDRVNGYTF

cdr3_length: 14
v_call: TRBV28
j_call: TRBJ2-1
cdr3_aa: CASSFNWGKLEQFF

cdr3_length: 15
v_call: TRBV7-2
j_call: TRBJ2-1
cdr3_aa: CASSLIAGDHNEQFF

cdr3_length: 13
v_call: TRBV28
j_call: TRBJ2-5
cdr3_aa: CASSPLVGETQYF

cdr3_length: 13
v_call: TRBV6-5
j_call: TRBJ1-6
cdr3_aa: CASSYSESSPLHF

cdr3_length: 14
v_call: TRBV11-2
j_call: TRBJ1-4
cdr3_aa: CASRQTGGLEKLFF

cdr3_length: 16
v_call: TRBV7-6
j_call: TRBJ2-3
cdr3_aa: CASSLTGTGRGNTQYF

cdr3_length: 11
v_call: TRBV20-1
j_call: TRBJ2-3
cdr3_aa: CSAPSGNTQYF

cdr3_length: 15
v_call: TRBV19
j_call: TRBJ1-1
cdr3_aa: CASSIRSGAAPEAFF

cdr3_length: 11
v_call: TRBV7-9
j_call: TRBJ1-1
cdr3_aa: CASSQGSEAFF

cdr3_length: 15
v_call: TRBV5-4
j_call: TRBJ2-6
cdr3_aa: CASSPQSSGANVLTF

cdr3_length: 13
v_call: TRBV28
j_call: TRBJ2-7
cdr3_aa: CASSSALTYEQYF

cdr3_length: 15
v_call: TRBV4-1
j_call: TRBJ1-1
cdr3_aa: CASSRQLTGNTEAFF

cdr3_length: 15
v_call: TRBV11-2
j_call: TRBJ1-2
cdr3_aa: CASSLGEVIVSGYTF

cdr3_length: 11
v_call: TRBV5-4
j_call: TRBJ1-2
cdr3_aa: CASSLNYGYTF

cdr3_length: 12
v_call: TRBV18
j_call: TRBJ1-2
cdr3_aa: CASSRPGYGYTF

cdr3_length: 20
v_call: TRBV5-4
j_call: TRBJ2-2
cdr3_aa: CASSSGLAGGTGANTGELFF

cdr3_length: 15
v_call: TRBV7-8
j_call: TRBJ2-7
cdr3_aa: CASSPGQALGYEQYF